This T cell receptor (beta chain) was sequenced during a study of early T cells in non-severe SARS-CoV-2 infection. In the study overall: The study sequenced bulk RNA from unsorted whole blood, with chains unpaired.

Each single cDNA molecule received a unique molecular identifier. MiXCR was run by TCRdb on the 5' RACE reads, yielding one entry per CDR3 protein. The sample comprises roughly 40,000 distinct CDR3 sequences, around 4.1% of which are singletons, and around 2.8% rests with the top ten. This clonotype has ten or more counts. Its antigen is still unknown. Study-wide findings and caveats: VDJdb matching skewed toward anti-spike CD8 responses, missing private and CD4 specificities.

V trimming: 0 bases; J trimming: 3 bases; junction bases outside the gene matches: 4. The CDR3 covers 15 residues. Germline lookup yields CDR1 LNHNV and CDR2 YYDKDF (reference sequence). The gene calls are TRBV15 and TRBJ2-5, with 7 bases fitting TRBD2. Source material: whole blood. The source is an adult who was a healthcare worker with PCR-confirmed SARS-CoV-2 infection or an uninfected control (not recorded which). This CDR3 reads CATSRDWAGEETQYF. The CDR3 nucleotides read TGTGCCACCAGCAGAGACTGGGCGGGAGAAGAGACCCAGTACTTC.